This T cell receptor beta chain was retrieved from a study of molecular identifiers for immune sequencing clone quantification. General study points: Clones of above 20 RNA copies carried over 99% of effector molecules; in naive cells they carried under 1%.

Sorted cell numbers of roughly 17,000 to 1,100,000, with 10%, 30% or 50% RNA, served as input for naive CD8 libraries. Sorting captured naive CD8 T cells as CD8+CD4-CCR7+CD45RA+. With respect to this clonotype: The target antigen is unknown.

The CDR3 consists of 14 residues. CDR1 LNHDA and CDR2 SQIVND come from the germline V gene (reference sequence). The trim removed 1 base at V and 4 bases at J, leaving 2 bases unmatched. As previously described, bulk TCR libraries were made using listed TCR primers. TCRdb processed the PCR reads anew with MiXCR; each CDR3 protein has one entry. The table lists 90,000 or so distinct CDR3 sequences, roughly 25% of them singletons. V gene TRBV19 combines with J gene TRBJ1-1; 8 nucleotides agree with TRBD1. The sequence was collected from a human donor in good health. Some libraries in this study had Jurkat cell RNA spiked in. The sequencing sample was made of naive CD8+ T cells from blood, with Jurkat cell RNA spiked in. The subset: FACS-sorted CD8+CD4-CCR7+CD45RA+ naive T cells. CDR3 region: CASSIATGGTEAFF. CDR3 sequence (DNA): TGTGCCAGTAGTATAGCCACAGGGGGCACTGAAGCTTTCTTT.